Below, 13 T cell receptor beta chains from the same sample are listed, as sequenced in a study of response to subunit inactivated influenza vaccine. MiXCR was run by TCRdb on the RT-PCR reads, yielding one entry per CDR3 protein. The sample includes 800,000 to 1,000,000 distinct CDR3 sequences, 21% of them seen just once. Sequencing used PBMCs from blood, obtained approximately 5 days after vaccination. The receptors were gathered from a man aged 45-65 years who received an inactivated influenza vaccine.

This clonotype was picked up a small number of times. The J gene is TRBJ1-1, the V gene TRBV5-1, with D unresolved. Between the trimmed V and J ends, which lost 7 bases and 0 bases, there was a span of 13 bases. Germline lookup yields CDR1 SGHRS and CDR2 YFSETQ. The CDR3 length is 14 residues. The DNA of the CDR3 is TGCGCCAGCGGGGAGGGCAGCTTGAACACTGAAGCTTTCTTT. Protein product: CASGEGSLNTEAFF.

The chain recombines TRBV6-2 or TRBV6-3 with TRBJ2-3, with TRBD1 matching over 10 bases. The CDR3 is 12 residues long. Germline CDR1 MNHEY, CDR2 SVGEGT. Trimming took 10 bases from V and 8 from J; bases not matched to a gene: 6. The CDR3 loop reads CATMTGGSTQYF. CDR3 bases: TGTGCCACCATGACAGGGGGCTCTACGCAGTATTTT.

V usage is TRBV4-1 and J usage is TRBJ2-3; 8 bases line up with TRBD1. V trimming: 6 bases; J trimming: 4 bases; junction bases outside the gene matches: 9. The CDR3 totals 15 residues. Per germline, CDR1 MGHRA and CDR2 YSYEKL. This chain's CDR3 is CASRFREQGADTQYF. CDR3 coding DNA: TGCGCCAGCAGATTCAGGGAACAGGGGGCAGATACGCAGTATTTT.

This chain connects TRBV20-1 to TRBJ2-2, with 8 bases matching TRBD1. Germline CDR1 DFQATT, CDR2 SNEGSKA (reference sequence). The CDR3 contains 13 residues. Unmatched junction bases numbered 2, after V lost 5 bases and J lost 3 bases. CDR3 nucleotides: TGCAGTGCTCAACAGGGGGACACCGGGGAGCTGTTTTTT. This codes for CSAQQGDTGELFF.

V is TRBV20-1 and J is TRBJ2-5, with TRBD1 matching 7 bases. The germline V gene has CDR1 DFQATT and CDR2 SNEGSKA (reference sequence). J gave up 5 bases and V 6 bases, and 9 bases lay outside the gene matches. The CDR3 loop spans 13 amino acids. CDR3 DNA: TGCAGTGCCCTAGACAGGGTGGGGGAGACCCAGTACTTC. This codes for CSALDRVGETQYF.

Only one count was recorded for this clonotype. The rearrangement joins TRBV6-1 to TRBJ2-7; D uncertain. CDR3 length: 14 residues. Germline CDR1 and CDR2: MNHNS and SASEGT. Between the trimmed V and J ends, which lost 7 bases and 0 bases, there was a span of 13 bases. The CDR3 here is CASKGAFSSYEQYF. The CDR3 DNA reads TGTGCCAGCAAGGGCGCCTTTAGCTCCTACGAGCAGTACTTC.

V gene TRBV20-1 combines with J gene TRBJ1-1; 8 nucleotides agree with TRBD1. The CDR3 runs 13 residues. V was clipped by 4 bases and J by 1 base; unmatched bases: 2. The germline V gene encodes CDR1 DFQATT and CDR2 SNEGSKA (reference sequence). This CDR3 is CSATDRANTEAFF. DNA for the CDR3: TGCAGTGCTACGGACAGGGCGAACACTGAAGCTTTCTTT.

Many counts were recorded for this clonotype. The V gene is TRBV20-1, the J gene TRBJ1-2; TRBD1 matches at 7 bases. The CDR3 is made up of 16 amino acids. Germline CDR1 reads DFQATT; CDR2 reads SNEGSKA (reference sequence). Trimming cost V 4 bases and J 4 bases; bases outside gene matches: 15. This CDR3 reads CSAKDPSTGASYGYTF. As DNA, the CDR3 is TGCAGTGCTAAAGATCCCTCCACAGGGGCGTCCTATGGCTACACCTTC.

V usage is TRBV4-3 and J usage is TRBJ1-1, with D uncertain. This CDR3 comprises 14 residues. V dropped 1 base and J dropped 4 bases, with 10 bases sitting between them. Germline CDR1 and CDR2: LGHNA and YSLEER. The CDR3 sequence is CASSQAGFGTEAFF. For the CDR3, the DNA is TGCGCCAGCAGCCAAGCAGGATTCGGCACTGAAGCTTTCTTT.

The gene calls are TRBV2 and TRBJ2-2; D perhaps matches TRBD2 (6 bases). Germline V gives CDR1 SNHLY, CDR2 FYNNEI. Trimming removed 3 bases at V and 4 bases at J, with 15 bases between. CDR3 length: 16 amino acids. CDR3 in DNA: TGTGCCAGCAGTGATGGGGGGTATAGAGGCACCGGGGAGCTGTTTTTT. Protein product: CASSDGGYRGTGELFF.

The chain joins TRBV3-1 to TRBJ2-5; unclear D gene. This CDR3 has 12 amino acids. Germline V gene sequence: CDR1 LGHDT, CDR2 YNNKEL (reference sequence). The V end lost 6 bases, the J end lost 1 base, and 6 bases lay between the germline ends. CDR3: CASRHGQETQYF. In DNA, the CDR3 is TGTGCCAGCAGACACGGCCAAGAGACCCAGTACTTC.

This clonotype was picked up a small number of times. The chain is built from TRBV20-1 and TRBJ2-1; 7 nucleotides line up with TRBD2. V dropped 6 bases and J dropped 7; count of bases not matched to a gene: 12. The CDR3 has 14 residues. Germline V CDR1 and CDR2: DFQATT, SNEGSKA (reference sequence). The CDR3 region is CSAIGGRVGNEQFF. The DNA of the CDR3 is TGCAGTGCCATCGGTGGGAGGGTCGGGAATGAGCAGTTCTTC.

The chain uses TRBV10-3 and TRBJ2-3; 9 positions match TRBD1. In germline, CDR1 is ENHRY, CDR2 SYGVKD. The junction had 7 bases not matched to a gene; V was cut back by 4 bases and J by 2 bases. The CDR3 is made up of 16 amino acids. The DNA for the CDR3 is TGTGCCATCAGTGGGGGACAGGGCCTTTCCACAGATACGCAGTATTTT. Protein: CAISGGQGLSTDTQYF.